A selection of T cell receptor beta chains follows, all from one sample in a study of T cell repertoires in aging, cancer and after chemotherapy. MiXCR, run by TCRdb on the multiplex PCR reads, gives a single entry per CDR3 protein. The table lists under 2,500 distinct CDR3 sequences, approximately 24% of them singletons. Sequencing used blood. The receptor set was obtained from a human donor in good health. Both conserved end residues are part of each CDR3. Clone size appears in some rows only: once, few, many, or a class for an expanded clone.

TRBV13	medium-sized	TRBJ1-5	CASSLRASAQPQHF
TRBV5-6	NA	TRBJ2-7	CASSSGTGLSYEQYF
TRBV12-3/TRBV12-4	medium-sized	TRBJ1-5	CASSLGTDSNQPQHF
TRBV29-1	large	TRBJ2-3	CSVVTSEKVTDTQYF
TRBV7-6	NA	TRBJ2-2	CASSLAGTGVGTGELFF
TRBV7-2	few	TRBJ2-2	CASSRTSGGGSGELFF
TRBV5-5	large	TRBJ2-3	CASSSTGQHTDTQYF
TRBV19	medium-sized	TRBJ1-4	CASKNSINEKLFF
TRBV21-1	NA	TRBJ2-3	CASSIDPSGASTDTQYF
TRBV6-2/TRBV6-3	medium-sized	TRBJ2-7	CASSSPLWGQSSYEQYF
TRBV6-1	large	TRBJ2-7	CASSERKYEQYF
TRBV19	large	TRBJ2-7	CASKAGGTGTYEQYF
TRBV19	medium-sized	TRBJ2-3	CASSIGGGSDTQYF
TRBV5-1	medium-sized	TRBJ2-1	CASSLGTGGASEQFF
TRBV6-2/TRBV6-3	few	TRBJ1-1	CASSLESGQAFF
TRBV28	NA	TRBJ2-3	CASSRLAVTQYF
TRBV5-4	medium-sized	TRBJ2-2	CASSPDRGSRTGELFF
TRBV29-1	medium-sized	TRBJ1-1	CSVEDFTGSNTEAFF
TRBV18	medium-sized	TRBJ1-2	CASSPDYGYTF
TRBV7-6	medium-sized	TRBJ2-7	CASSDRDTPSYEQYF
TRBV15	NA	TRBJ2-1	CATSRSLTSGHNEQFF
TRBV7-2	NA	TRBJ2-3	CASSLGQPGTQYF
TRBV15	medium-sized	TRBJ2-2	CATSRGRLRTAGELFF
TRBV6-2/TRBV6-3	few	TRBJ1-1	CASRKQGRVAEAFF
TRBV11-1	NA	TRBJ2-5	CASSLGSDSQETQYF
TRBV2	NA	TRBJ1-5	CASSDQGNQPQHF
TRBV14	few	TRBJ2-7	CASSQVGQGAREQYF
TRBV12-5	few	TRBJ2-7	CASGSKEPYEQYF
TRBV6-2/TRBV6-3	medium-sized	TRBJ1-1	CASRSSTGLNTEAFF
TRBV24-1	medium-sized	TRBJ1-6	CATSDRDGSPLHF
TRBV6-1	medium-sized	TRBJ1-6	CASSLQDPPNSPLHF
TRBV19	NA	TRBJ2-1	CASSSPGQGSYNEQFF
TRBV7-2	few	TRBJ1-2	CASSLKRDRDHYTF
TRBV30	medium-sized	TRBJ1-2	CAWSRGGPIYGYTF
TRBV20-1	medium-sized	TRBJ2-1	CSAPDDGNNEQFF
TRBV10-3	NA	TRBJ1-1	CAIRQTGDNTEAFF
TRBV7-9	NA	TRBJ2-7	CASTRYRGGYEQYF
TRBV20-1	NA	TRBJ1-5	CSAKGPEGDQPQHF
TRBV20-1	few	TRBJ2-5	CSARDHGVPNGETQYF
TRBV6-5	large	TRBJ1-2	CASSRAYNYGYTF
TRBV4-3	NA	TRBJ2-7	CASSQDLAGKYEQYF
TRBV10-3	medium-sized	TRBJ1-5	CAISESGLFNQPQHF
TRBV11-1	large	TRBJ2-7	CASSLETGSYEQYF
TRBV4-2	NA	TRBJ2-1	CASSQDGTSGSYNEQFF
TRBV20-1	NA	TRBJ2-1	CSASSGVGDEQFF
TRBV5-1	NA	TRBJ1-4	CASSLGVRVGGRTNEKLFF
TRBV5-4	few	TRBJ1-1	CASSGGQSPEAFF
TRBV5-4	NA	TRBJ2-7	CASSQDRAGASYEQYF
TRBV7-2	few	TRBJ2-3	CASSLAKIAGTGTDTQYF
TRBV2	NA	TRBJ2-3	CASSPTQYPGGHADTQYF
TRBV15	large	TRBJ2-7	CATSRDGRVSYEQYF
TRBV28	NA	TRBJ2-7	CASSLGGSGSYEQYF
TRBV19	medium-sized	TRBJ1-3	CASRGVSSGNTIYF
TRBV7-2	NA	TRBJ2-3	CASTPGLDTQYF
TRBV18	NA	TRBJ2-7	CASSATGPGYEQYF